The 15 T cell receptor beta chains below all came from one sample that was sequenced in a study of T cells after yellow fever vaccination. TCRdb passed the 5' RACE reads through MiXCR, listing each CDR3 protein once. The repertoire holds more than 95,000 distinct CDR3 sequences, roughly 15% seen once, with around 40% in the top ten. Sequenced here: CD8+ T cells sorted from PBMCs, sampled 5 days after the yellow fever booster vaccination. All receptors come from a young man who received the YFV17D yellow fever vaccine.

DNA for the CDR3: TGTGCCAGCAGTTTAGAGGACCTAGCGAACACCGGGGAGCTGTTTTTT. Its translation is CASSLEDLANTGELFF. The V call is TRBV12-3 or TRBV12-4, the J call TRBJ2-2; D remains ambiguous. This CDR3 has 16 amino acids. V lost 1 base and J lost 0, with 9 bases in between.

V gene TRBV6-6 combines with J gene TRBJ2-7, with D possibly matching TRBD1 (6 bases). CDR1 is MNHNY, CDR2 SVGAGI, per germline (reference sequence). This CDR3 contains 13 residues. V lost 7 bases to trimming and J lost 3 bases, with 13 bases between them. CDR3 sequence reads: CASTSGAYYEQYF. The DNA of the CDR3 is TGTGCCAGCACCTCAGGGGCCTACTACGAGCAGTACTTC.

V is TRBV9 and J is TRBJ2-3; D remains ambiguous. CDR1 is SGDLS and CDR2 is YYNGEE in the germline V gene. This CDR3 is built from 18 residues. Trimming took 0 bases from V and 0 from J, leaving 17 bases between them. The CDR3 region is CASSVEGDQIISTDTQYF. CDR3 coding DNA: TGTGCCAGCAGCGTAGAAGGCGACCAGATAATTAGCACAGATACGCAGTATTTT.

CDR3 DNA: TGTGCCAGCAGACCCCCTAGCGGGGTTGTAGATGAGCAGTTCTTC. This codes for CASRPPSGVVDEQFF. The chain combines TRBV7-9 with TRBJ2-1, with 9 bases matching TRBD2. Losses at the gene ends were 6 bases for V and 8 bases for J; bases not matched to a gene: 11. The germline gives CDR1 SEHNR, CDR2 FQNEAQ (reference sequence). This CDR3 contains 15 residues. The variable domain in full, completed from reference TRBV7-9 and TRBJ2-1, reads DTGVSQNPRHKITKRGQNVTFRCDPISEHNRLYWYRQTLGQGPEFLTYFQNEAQLEKSRLLSDRFSAERPKGSFSTLEIQRTEQGDSAMYLCASRPPSGVVDEQFFGPGTRLTVL.

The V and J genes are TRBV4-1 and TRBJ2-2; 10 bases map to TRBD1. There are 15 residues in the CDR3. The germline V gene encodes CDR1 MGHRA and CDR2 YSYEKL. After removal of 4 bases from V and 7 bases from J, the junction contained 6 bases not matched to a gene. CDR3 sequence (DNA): TGCGCCAGCAGCCTGGGACAGGGGATTGGCGGGGAGCTGTTTTTT. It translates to CASSLGQGIGGELFF.

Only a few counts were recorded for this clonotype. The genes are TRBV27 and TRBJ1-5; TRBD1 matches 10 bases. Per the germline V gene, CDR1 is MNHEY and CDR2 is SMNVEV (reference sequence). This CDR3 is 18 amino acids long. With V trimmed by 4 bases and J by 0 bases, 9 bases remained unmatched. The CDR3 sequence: CASSWTGGAPYSNQPQHF. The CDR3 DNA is TGTGCCAGCAGTTGGACAGGGGGAGCCCCTTATAGCAATCAGCCCCAGCATTTT.

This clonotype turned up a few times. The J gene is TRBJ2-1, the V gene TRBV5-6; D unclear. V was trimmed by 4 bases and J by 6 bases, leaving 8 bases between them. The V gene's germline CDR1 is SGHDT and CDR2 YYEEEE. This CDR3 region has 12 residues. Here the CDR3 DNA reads TGTGCCAGCAGCGCCCTCCGCAATGAGCAGTTCTTC. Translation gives CASSALRNEQFF.

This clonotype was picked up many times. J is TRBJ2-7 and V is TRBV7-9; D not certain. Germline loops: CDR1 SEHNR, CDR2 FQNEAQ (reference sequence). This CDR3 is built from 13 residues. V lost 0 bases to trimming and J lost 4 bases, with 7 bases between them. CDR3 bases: TGTGCCAGCAGCTTAGCAGGCGGATACGAGCAGTACTTC. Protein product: CASSLAGGYEQYF.

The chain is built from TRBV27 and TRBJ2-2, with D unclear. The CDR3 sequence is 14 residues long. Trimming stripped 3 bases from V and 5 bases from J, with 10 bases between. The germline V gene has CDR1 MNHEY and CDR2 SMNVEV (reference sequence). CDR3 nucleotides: TGTGCCAGCAGTTTTGCCCTGGGGACCGGGGAGCTGTTTTTT. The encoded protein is CASSFALGTGELFF.

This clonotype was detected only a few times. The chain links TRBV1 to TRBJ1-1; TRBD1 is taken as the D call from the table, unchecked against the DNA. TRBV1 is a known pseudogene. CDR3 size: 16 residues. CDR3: CTSRQSDRRQNTEAFF. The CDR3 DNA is TGCACCAGCAGACAGAGTGACAGGCGCCAGAACACTGAAGCTTTCTTT.

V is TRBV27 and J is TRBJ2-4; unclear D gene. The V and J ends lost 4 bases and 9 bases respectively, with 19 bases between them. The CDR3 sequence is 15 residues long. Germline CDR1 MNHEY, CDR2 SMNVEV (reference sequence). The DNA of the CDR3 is TGTGCCAGCAGTTCCGCACCCCGCTCAAAGGGCATTCAGTACTTC. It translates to CASSSAPRSKGIQYF.

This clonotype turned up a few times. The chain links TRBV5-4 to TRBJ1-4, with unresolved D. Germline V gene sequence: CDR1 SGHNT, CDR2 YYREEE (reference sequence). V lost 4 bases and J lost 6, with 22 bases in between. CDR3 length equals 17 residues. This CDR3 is CASSDGPQRISHEKLFF. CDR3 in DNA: TGTGCCAGCAGCGACGGACCACAGAGAATAAGCCATGAAAAACTGTTTTTT.

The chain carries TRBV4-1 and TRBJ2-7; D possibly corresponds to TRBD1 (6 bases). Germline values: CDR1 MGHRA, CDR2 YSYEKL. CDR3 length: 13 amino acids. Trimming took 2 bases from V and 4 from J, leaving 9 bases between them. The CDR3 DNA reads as TGCGCCAGCAGCCAAACTACAGGGTACGAGCAGTACTTC. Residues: CASSQTTGYEQYF.

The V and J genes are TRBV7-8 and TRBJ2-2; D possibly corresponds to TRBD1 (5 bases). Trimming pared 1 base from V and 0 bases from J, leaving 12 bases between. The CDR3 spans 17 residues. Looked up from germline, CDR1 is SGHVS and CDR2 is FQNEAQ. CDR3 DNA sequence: TGTGCCAGCAGCTTAGTAACAGGAGAGCCGAACACCGGGGAGCTGTTTTTT. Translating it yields CASSLVTGEPNTGELFF.

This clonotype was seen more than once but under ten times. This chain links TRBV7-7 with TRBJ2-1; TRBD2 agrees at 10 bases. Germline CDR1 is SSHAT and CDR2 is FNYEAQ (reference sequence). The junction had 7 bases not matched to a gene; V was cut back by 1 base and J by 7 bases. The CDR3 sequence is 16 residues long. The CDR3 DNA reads TGTGCCAGCAGCTTAGTAGCGAGCGGGGGGGCGAATGAGCAGTTCTTC. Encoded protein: CASSLVASGGANEQFF.